These 21 T cell receptor beta chains share one sample of origin, sequenced in a study of shared clonotypes between healthy human individuals. Profiled with immunoSEQ multiplex PCR; TCRdb holds only in-frame clones, not every one. Of millions of clones listed, around 90% are singletons. The specimen sequenced was naive CD4+ T cells sorted from blood. Subset reported: CD45RA+ positively selected. The receptors were sampled from a man aged 18 to 30 in good health.

The gene calls are TRBV5-1 and TRBJ2-7; 8 nucleotides align to TRBD2. The trim removed 5 bases at V and 2 bases at J, leaving 3 bases unmatched. The CDR3 totals 13 residues. CDR1 and CDR2 (germline): SGHRS, YFSETQ. CDR3 DNA: TGCGCCAGCAGAGTTAGCGGGGCCTACGAGCAGTACTTC. This sequence encodes CASRVSGAYEQYF.

The chain joins TRBV5-1 to TRBJ1-6, with D tentatively TRBD1 (6 bases). Germline assignment: CDR1 SGHRS and CDR2 YFSETQ. The CDR3 length is 15 residues. Between the trimmed V and J ends, which lost 0 bases and 6 bases, there was a span of 10 bases. The CDR3 region has the DNA TGCGCCAGCAGCTTGGGACAGGTTCCTAATTCACCCCTCCACTTT. Translation: CASSLGQVPNSPLHF.

This clone was recorded once. V and J are TRBV10-3 and TRBJ2-5, with D hard to call. CDR1 is ENHRY, CDR2 SYGVKD, per germline. The CDR3 length is 15 residues. V gave up 0 bases and J gave up 5 bases, with 13 bases separating them. CDR3 region: CAISESGGNAETQYF. CDR3 sequence (DNA): TGTGCCATCAGTGAGTCGGGTGGCAATGCGGAGACCCAGTACTTC.

V is TRBV29-1 and J is TRBJ1-1; D unresolved. Trimming removed 3 bases from V and 2 bases from J, with 10 bases in between. Germline V CDR1 and CDR2: SQVTM, ANQGSEA. This CDR3 has 13 amino acids. CDR3 residues: CSVDAGLNTEAFF. Here the CDR3 DNA reads TGCAGCGTTGATGCAGGACTTAACACTGAAGCTTTCTTT.

This sequence joins TRBV2 and TRBJ1-6, with D tentatively TRBD1 (6 bases). Trimming took 5 bases from V and 9 from J, leaving 17 bases between them. CDR3 size: 15 residues. CDR1 and CDR2 (germline): SNHLY, FYNNEI. The CDR3 DNA follows: TGTGCCAGCAGTTTGTCACAGGGCGGCAGTTCACCCCTCCACTTT. This sequence encodes CASSLSQGGSSPLHF.

This clone appeared once. The chain has TRBV14 and TRBJ2-1; 11 bases fit TRBD2. The CDR3 runs 18 residues. J lost 4 bases, V lost 0 bases, and 8 bases had no gene match. Looked up from germline, CDR1 is SGHDN and CDR2 is FVKESK. The CDR3 protein is CASSQDRVTSGAYNEQFF. The CDR3 DNA reads TGTGCCAGCAGCCAAGATAGGGTGACTAGCGGGGCGTACAATGAGCAGTTCTTC.

The chain joins TRBV6-5 to TRBJ2-5; TRBD1 matches at 9 bases. Trimming cost V 5 bases and J 6 bases; bases outside gene matches: 7. The CDR3 is made up of 14 amino acids. Germline CDR1 reads MNHEY; CDR2 reads SVGAGI. In DNA, the CDR3 is TGTGCCAGCAGTAGGGACAGGGCGACGAAGACCCAGTACTTC. Amino acids: CASSRDRATKTQYF.

Written as DNA, the CDR3 is TGTGCAAGTCCCGCCCCGTGGCGGGGGGGCAGTACGCCAAAAGAGACCCAGTACTTC. It translates to CASPAPWRGGSTPKETQYF. The chain combines TRBV12-2 with TRBJ2-5; the D call of TRBD2 is as the table states it, not checked on the DNA. TRBV12-2 is flagged as a pseudogene. The CDR3 is made up of 19 amino acids.

This sequence joins TRBV2 and TRBJ2-1, with TRBD2 matching over 11 bases. This CDR3 region has 14 residues. Per the germline V gene, CDR1 is SNHLY and CDR2 is FYNNEI. V lost 5 bases to trimming and J lost 7 bases; unmatched junction nucleotides: 4. Here the CDR3 DNA reads TGTGCCAGCAGTATTCTAGCGGGAGGAAATGAGCAGTTCTTC. Encoded protein: CASSILAGGNEQFF.

The table lists this clone with a count of one. CDR3 sequence: CASSLLTTTDEQFF. The CDR3, as DNA: TGCGCCAGCAGCTTGCTGACTACGACGGATGAGCAGTTCTTC. The rearrangement links TRBV5-1 to TRBJ2-1, with D possibly being TRBD2 (5 bases). The germline V gene encodes CDR1 SGHRS and CDR2 YFSETQ. This CDR3 contains 14 residues. Trimming left V 1 base short and J 8 bases short, with 13 bases between.

This chain uses TRBV28 with TRBJ2-7; D unresolved. The CDR3 extends over 12 amino acids. Trimming took off 3 bases at V and 5 bases at J, with 8 bases between the two ends. Germline V gene sequence: CDR1 MDHEN, CDR2 SYDVKM. The CDR3 DNA is TGTGCCAGCAGTTTGGGCACAGACGAGCAGTACTTC. The encoded protein is CASSLGTDEQYF.

V and J are TRBV4-1 and TRBJ2-7; TRBD2 is a possible D gene (6 bases). The CDR3 loop spans 16 amino acids. Per germline, CDR1 MGHRA and CDR2 YSYEKL. V shed 4 bases and J shed 7 bases, with 23 bases lying between them. In nucleotides, the CDR3 is TGCGCCAGCAGCCGGCTGCCGGCGGAGGGTGCTGGAGAGCAGTACTTC. Its protein is CASSRLPAEGAGEQYF.

This chain uses TRBV7-2 with TRBJ1-5; 8 bases map to TRBD1. V shed 1 base and J 7 bases; nucleotides not matched to a gene: 6. The V gene's germline CDR1 is SGHTA and CDR2 FQGNSA. The CDR3 sequence is 15 residues long. CDR3 DNA sequence: TGTGCCAGCAGCTTAGGGACAGGGATCGGGCAGCCCCAGCATTTT. Translation gives CASSLGTGIGQPQHF.

The rearrangement uses TRBV5-1 and TRBJ2-2; unclear D gene. V shed 2 bases and J shed 5 bases, with 7 bases lying between them. The length of the CDR3 is 13 residues. Germline V gene lookup returns CDR1 SGHRS and CDR2 YFSETQ. The CDR3 spells CASSFVLTGELFF. The CDR3 coding sequence is TGCGCCAGCAGCTTCGTTTTGACCGGGGAGCTGTTTTTT.

The V call is TRBV6-5, the J call TRBJ1-2, with D unresolved. CDR3 length equals 13 residues. Germline lookup yields CDR1 MNHEY and CDR2 SVGAGI. Trimming shortened V by 2 bases and J by 4 bases, and 8 bases separated the two germline ends. The CDR3 sequence is CASSYGRGYGYTF. DNA of the CDR3: TGTGCCAGCAGTTACGGGCGAGGCTATGGCTACACCTTC.

The genes are TRBV7-9 and TRBJ2-5; no reliable D call. The V end lost 3 bases, the J end lost 2 bases, and 7 bases lay between the germline ends. This CDR3 has 13 residues. Germline V gives CDR1 SEHNR, CDR2 FQNEAQ (reference sequence). CDR3 sequence reads: CASSFGIQETQYF. The CDR3 DNA follows: TGTGCCAGCAGCTTTGGGATACAAGAGACCCAGTACTTC.

This clone occurred once. The chain uses TRBV7-8 and TRBJ1-1; no definite D call. Germline V gene lookup returns CDR1 SGHVS and CDR2 FQNEAQ. The CDR3 totals 13 residues. V was pared by 3 bases and J by 10 bases, with 15 bases between. Here the CDR3 DNA reads TGTGCCAGCAGCTTGGGAAAGGGCGGAGGAGCTTTCTTT. Amino acid sequence: CASSLGKGGGAFF.

This chain connects TRBV9 to TRBJ2-2; no definite D call. Trimming left V 0 bases short and J 0 bases short, with 9 bases between. The CDR3 covers 16 residues. CDR1 and CDR2 from the germline V gene are SGDLS and YYNGEE. The CDR3 protein is CASSVGPIANTGELFF. CDR3 nucleotides: TGTGCCAGCAGCGTAGGGCCGATCGCGAACACCGGGGAGCTGTTTTTT.

CDR3 loop: CASSDQGTSNSPLHF. The CDR3 DNA reads as TGTGCCAGCAGTGACCAGGGCACCTCTAATTCACCCCTCCACTTT. V and J are TRBV6-4 and TRBJ1-6; a possible D gene is TRBD1 (5 bases). This CDR3 region has 15 residues. The germline V gene has CDR1 MRHNA and CDR2 SNTAGT. V shed 2 bases and J shed 6 bases, with 11 bases lying between them.

Regarding this clone: The identical CDR3 is also encoded by other nucleotide sequences in the sample. The chain recombines TRBV9 with TRBJ2-3; TRBD2 matches at 13 bases. This CDR3 region has 17 residues. The germline V gene encodes CDR1 SGDLS and CDR2 YYNGEE. Trimming removed 2 bases from V and 2 bases from J; junction bases left unmatched: 5. CDR3 sequence reads: CASSVGTSGRVTDTQYF. The CDR3 DNA reads TGTGCCAGCAGCGTGGGCACTAGCGGGAGGGTCACAGATACGCAGTATTTT.

The chain is built from TRBV4-3 and TRBJ2-5, with a weak D call TRBD1 (6 bases). TRBJ2-7 explains the end of the DNA better; the J call may be wrong. The CDR3 covers 15 residues. CDR1 and CDR2 from the germline V gene are LGHNA and YSLEER. The CDR3: CASSQSTGSSYEQYF. For the CDR3, the DNA is TGCGCCAGCAGCCAGTCCACAGGGAGCTCCTACGAGCAGTACTTC.